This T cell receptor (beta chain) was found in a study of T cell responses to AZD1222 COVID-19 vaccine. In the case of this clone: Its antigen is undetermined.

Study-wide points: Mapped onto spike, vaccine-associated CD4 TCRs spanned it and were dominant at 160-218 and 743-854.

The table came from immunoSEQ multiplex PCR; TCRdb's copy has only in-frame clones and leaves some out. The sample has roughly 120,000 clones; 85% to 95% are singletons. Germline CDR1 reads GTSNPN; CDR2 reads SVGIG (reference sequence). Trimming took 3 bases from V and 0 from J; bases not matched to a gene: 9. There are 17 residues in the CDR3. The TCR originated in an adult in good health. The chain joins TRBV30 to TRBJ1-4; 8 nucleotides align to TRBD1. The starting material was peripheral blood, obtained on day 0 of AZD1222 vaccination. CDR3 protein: CAWRAWTGFATNEKLFF. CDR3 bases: TGTGCCTGGAGGGCCTGGACAGGGTTTGCAACTAATGAAAAACTGTTTTTT.